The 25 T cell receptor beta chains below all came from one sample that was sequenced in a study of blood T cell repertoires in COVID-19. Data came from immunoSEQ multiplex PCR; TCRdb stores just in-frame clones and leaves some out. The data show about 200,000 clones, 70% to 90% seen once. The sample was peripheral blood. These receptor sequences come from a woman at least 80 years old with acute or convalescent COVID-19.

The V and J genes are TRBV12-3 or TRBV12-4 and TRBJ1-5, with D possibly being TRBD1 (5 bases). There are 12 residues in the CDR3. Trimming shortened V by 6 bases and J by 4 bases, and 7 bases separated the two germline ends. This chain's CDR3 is CASRSGNQPQHF. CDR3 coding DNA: TGTGCCAGCAGGTCAGGGAATCAGCCCCAGCATTTT.

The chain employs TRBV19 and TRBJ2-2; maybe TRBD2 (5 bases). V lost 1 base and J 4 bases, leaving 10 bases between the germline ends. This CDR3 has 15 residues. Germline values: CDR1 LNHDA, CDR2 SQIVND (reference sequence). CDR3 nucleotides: TGTGCCAGTAGTATAGGCAGCGGATCCACCGGGGAGCTGTTTTTT. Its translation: CASSIGSGSTGELFF.

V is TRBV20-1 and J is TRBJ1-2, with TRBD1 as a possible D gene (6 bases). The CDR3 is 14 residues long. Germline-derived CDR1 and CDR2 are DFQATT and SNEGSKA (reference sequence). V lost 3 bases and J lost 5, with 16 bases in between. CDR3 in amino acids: CSASGGQGYYGYTF. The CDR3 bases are TGCAGTGCTAGTGGGGGTCAGGGGTATTATGGCTACACCTTC.

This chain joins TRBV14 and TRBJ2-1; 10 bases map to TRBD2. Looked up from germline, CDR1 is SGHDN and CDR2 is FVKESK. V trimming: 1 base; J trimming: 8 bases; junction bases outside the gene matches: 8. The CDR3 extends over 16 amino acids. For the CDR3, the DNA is TGTGCCAGCAGCCAAGGATGGGCTAGCGGGAGATATGAGCAGTTCTTC. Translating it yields CASSQGWASGRYEQFF.

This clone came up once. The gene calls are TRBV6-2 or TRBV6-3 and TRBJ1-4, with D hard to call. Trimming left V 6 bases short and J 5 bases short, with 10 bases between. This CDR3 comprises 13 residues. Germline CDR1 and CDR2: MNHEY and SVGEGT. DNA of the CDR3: TGTGCCAGCAGCCAGTGGGCGAATGAAAAACTGTTTTTT. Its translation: CASSQWANEKLFF.

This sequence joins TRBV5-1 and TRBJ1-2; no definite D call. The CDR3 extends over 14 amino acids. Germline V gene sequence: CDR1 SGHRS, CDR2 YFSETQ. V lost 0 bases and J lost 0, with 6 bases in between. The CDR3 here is CASSLGQPNYGYTF. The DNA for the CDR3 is TGCGCCAGCAGCTTGGGGCAACCTAACTATGGCTACACCTTC.

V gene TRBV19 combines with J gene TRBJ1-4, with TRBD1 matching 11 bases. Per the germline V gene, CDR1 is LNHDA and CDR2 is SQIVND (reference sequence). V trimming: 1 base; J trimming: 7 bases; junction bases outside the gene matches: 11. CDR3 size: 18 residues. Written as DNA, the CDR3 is TGTGCCAGTAGTATAGCCCCCGGACAGGGGGCGCCTAGTGAAAAACTGTTTTTT. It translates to CASSIAPGQGAPSEKLFF.

The CDR3 reads CASSQTSGSIDEQFF. The CDR3 bases are TGTGCCAGCTCTCAGACTAGCGGGAGCATCGATGAGCAGTTCTTC. The rearrangement joins TRBV18 to TRBJ2-1; 12 bases fit TRBD2. The junction had 8 bases not matched to a gene; V was cut back by 6 bases and J by 8 bases. The CDR3 is made up of 15 amino acids. The germline V gene has CDR1 KGHSH and CDR2 LQKENI.

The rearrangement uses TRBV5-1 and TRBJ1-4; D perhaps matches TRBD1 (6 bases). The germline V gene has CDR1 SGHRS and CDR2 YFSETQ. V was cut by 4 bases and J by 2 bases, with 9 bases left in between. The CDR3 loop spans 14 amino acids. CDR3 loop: CASSPTGTNEKLFF. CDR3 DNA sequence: TGCGCCAGCAGCCCCACAGGGACTAATGAAAAACTGTTTTTT. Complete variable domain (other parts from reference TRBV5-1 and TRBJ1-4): KAGVTQTPRYLIKTRGQQVTLSCSPISGHRSVSWYQQTPGQGLQFLFEYFSETQRNKGNFPGRFSGRQFSNSRSEMNVSTLELGDSALYLCASSPTGTNEKLFFGSGTQLSVL.

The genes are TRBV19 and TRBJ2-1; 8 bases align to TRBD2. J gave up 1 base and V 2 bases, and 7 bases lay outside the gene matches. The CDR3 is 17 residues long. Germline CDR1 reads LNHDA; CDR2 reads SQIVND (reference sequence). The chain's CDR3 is CASSIFPSGFSYNEQFF. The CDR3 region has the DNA TGTGCCAGTAGTATATTTCCTAGCGGGTTTTCCTACAATGAGCAGTTCTTC.

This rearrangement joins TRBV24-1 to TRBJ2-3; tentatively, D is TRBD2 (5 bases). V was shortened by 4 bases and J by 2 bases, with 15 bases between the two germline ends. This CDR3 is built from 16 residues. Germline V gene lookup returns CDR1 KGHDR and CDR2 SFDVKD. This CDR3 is CATSDPGKETTDTQYF. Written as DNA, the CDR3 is TGTGCCACCAGTGACCCGGGAAAGGAGACCACAGATACGCAGTATTTT.

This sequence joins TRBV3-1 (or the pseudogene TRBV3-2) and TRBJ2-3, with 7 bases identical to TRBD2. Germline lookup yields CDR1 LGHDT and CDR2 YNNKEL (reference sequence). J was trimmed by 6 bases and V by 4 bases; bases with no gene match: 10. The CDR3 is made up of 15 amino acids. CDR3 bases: TGTGCCAGCAGCCCTCAGGGAGGGAGATGTGATACGCAGTATTTT. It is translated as CASSPQGGRCDTQYF.

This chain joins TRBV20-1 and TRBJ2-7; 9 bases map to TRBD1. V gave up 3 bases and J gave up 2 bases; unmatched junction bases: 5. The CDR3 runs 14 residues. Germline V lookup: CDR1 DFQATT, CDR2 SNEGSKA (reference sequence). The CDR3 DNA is TGCAGTGCTAGTTATGGGACAGGGACCTACGAGCAGTACTTC. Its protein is CSASYGTGTYEQYF.

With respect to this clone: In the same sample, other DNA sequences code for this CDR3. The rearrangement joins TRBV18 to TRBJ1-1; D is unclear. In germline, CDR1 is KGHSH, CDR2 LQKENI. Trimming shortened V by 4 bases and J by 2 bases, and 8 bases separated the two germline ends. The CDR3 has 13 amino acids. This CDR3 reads CASSLEGNTEAFF. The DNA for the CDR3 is TGTGCCAGCTCACTGGAGGGAAACACTGAAGCTTTCTTT.

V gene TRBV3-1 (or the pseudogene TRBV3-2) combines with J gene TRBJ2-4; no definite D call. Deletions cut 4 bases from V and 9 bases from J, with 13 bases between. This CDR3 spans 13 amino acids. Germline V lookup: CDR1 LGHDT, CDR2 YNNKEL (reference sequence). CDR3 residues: CASSPNGVGIQYF. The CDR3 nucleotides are TGTGCCAGCAGCCCCAACGGAGTGGGCATTCAGTACTTC.

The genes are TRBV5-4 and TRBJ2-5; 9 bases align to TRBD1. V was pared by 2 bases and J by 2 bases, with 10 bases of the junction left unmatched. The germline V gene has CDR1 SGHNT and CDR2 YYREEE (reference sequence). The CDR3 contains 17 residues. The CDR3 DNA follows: TGTGCCAGCAGCTTAGACCGACAGGGGGGATGGCAAGAGACCCAGTACTTC. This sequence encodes CASSLDRQGGWQETQYF.

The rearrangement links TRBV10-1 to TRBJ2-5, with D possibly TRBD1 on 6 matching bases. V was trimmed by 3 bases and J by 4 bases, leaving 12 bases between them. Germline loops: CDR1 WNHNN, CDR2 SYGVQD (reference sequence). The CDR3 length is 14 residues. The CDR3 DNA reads TGCGCCAGCAGTGAAGGGGGTAAAAGAGAGACCCAGTACTTC. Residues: CASSEGGKRETQYF.

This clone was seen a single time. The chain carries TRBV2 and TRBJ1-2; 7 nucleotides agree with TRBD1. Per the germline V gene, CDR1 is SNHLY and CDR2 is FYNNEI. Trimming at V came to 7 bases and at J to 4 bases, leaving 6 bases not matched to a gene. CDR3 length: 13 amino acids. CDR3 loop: CASNGQGGYGYTF. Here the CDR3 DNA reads TGTGCCAGCAATGGCCAGGGGGGCTATGGCTACACCTTC. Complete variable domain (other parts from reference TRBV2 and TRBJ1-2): EPEVTQTPSHQVTQMGQEVILRCVPISNHLYFYWYRQILGQKVEFLVSFYNNEISEKSEIFDDQFSVERPDGSNFTLKIRSTKLEDSAMYFCASNGQGGYGYTFGSGTRLTVV.

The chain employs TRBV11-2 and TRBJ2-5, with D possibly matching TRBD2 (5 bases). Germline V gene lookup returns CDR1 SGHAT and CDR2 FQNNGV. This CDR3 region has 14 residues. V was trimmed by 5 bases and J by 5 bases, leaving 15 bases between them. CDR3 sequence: CASSRREIEETQYF. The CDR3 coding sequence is TGTGCCAGCAGCCGAAGGGAGATAGAGGAGACCCAGTACTTC.

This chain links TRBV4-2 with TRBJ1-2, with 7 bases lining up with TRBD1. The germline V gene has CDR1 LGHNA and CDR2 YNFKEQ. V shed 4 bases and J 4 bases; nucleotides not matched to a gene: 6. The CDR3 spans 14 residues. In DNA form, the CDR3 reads TGTGCCAGCAGCCTGACAGGGACTCCCTATGGCTACACCTTC. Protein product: CASSLTGTPYGYTF.

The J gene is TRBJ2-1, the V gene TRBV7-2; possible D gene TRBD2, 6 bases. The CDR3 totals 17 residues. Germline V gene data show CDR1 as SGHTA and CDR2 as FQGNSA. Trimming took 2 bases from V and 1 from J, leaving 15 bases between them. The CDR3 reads CASSLRGGDLSYNEQFF. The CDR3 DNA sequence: TGTGCCAGCAGCTTAAGGGGTGGGGACTTATCCTACAATGAGCAGTTCTTC.

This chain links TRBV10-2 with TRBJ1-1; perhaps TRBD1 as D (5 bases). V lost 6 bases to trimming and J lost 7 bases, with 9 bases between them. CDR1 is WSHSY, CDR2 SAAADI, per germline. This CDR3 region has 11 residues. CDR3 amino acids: CASSTDSEAFF. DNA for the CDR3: TGCGCCAGCAGCACCGACAGTGAAGCTTTCTTT.

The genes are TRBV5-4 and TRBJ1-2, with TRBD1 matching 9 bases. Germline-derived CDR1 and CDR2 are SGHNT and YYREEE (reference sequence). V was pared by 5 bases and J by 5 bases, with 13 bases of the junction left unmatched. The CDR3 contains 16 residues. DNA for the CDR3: TGTGCCAGCAGGATGTCACAGGGGGCGCTTGGGTATGGCTACACCTTC. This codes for CASRMSQGALGYGYTF.

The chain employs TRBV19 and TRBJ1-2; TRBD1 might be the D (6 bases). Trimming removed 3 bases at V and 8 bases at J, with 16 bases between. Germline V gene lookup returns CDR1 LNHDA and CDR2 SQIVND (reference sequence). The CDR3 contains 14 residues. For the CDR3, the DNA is TGTGCCAGTAGTATGGTGACAGGACCCGCAGGCTACACCTTC. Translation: CASSMVTGPAGYTF.

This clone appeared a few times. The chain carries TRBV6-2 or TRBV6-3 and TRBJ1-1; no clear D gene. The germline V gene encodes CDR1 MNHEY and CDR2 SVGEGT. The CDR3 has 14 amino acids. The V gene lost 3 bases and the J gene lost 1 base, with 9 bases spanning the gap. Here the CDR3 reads CASSYLAGNTEAFF. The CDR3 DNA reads TGTGCCAGCAGTTATCTCGCGGGGAACACTGAAGCTTTCTTT.